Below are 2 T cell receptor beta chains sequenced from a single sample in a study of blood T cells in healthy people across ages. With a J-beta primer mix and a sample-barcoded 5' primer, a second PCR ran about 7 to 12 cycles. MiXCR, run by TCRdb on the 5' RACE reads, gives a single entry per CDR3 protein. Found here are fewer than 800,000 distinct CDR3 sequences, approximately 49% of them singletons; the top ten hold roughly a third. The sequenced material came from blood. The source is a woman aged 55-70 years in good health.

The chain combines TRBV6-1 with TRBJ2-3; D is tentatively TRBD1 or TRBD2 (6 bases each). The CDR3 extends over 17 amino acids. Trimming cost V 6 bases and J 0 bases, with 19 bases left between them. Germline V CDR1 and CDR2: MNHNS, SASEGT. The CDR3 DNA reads TGTGCCAGCAGACCAAGGGGGGCCATAGGGAGCACAGATACGCAGTATTTT. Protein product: CASRPRGAIGSTDTQYF.

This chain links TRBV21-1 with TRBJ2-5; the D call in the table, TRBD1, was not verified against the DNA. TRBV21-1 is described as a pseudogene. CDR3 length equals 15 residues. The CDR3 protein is CASSKRGGYQETQYF. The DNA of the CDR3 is TGTGCCAGCAGCAAAAGGGGAGGGTACCAAGAGACCCAGTACTTC.